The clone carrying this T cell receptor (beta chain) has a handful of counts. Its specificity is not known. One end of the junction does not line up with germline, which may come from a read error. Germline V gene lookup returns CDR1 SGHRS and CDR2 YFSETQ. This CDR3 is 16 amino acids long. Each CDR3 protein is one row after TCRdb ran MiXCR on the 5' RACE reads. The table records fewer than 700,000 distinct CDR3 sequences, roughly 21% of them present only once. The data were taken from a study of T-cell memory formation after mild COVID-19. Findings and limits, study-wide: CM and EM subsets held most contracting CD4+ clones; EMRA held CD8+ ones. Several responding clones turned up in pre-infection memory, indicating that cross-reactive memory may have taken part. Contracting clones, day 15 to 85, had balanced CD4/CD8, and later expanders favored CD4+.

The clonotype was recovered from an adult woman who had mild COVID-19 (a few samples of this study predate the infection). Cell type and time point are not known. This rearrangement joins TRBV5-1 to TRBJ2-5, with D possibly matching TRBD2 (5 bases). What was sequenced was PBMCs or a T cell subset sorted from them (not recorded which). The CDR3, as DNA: TGCGCCAGCTGCTTAAAGGGAGATAGTCATCAAGAGACCCAGTACTTC. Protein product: CASCLKGDSHQETQYF.